What follows are 3 T cell receptor beta chains derived from one specimen sequenced in a study of T cell responses to AZD1222 COVID-19 vaccine. Sequenced by immunoSEQ multiplex PCR; TCRdb stores in-frame clones only, minus some. The repertoire consists of about 91,000 clones, with roughly 90% occurring once and the leading ten covering approximately 21%. The sample here was peripheral blood, taken on day 0 of AZD1222 vaccination. The origin of the receptors is an adult in good health.

The chain links TRBV11-2 to TRBJ2-1, with 11 bases aligning to TRBD2. J was trimmed by 7 bases and V by 3 bases; bases with no gene match: 5. Germline values: CDR1 SGHAT, CDR2 FQNNGV. The CDR3 totals 15 residues. The CDR3 nucleotides are TGTGCCAGCAGCTTTACTAGCGGGAGCTCTAATGAGCAGTTCTTC. It yields the protein CASSFTSGSSNEQFF.

The chain links TRBV29-1 to TRBJ2-7, with D unresolved. V was clipped by 6 bases and J by 2 bases, with 14 bases between them. Per the germline V gene, CDR1 is SQVTM and CDR2 is ANQGSEA. The CDR3 extends over 13 amino acids. The CDR3 nucleotides read TGCAGCGTGGGTTCGACGACGACCTACGAGCAGTACTTC. Translating gives CSVGSTTTYEQYF.

The chain carries TRBV2 and TRBJ2-3; D remains ambiguous. The germline gives CDR1 SNHLY, CDR2 FYNNEI. The V and J ends lost 7 bases and 5 bases respectively, with 10 bases between them. This CDR3 has 12 amino acids. CDR3 sequence: CASTSMGDTQYF. The CDR3 DNA sequence: TGTGCCAGCACCAGTATGGGAGATACGCAGTATTTT.